This T cell receptor beta chain derives from a study of CD4 T cells in relation to SARS-CoV-2 and coronaviruses. On this clone: Its antigen remains unknown.

Sequencing used immunoSEQ multiplex PCR; TCRdb keeps in-frame clones, though not all of them. Of about 36,000 clones detected, under 85% appear once; the ten largest clones hold roughly 21%. Sequenced material: memory CD4+ T cells from PBMCs, cultured in vitro. This TCR was recovered from an adult with COVID-19.

The CDR3 bases are TGTGCCAGCAGCGAGCGGTCGGGGATGGAGACCCAGTACTTC. As protein: CASSERSGMETQYF. The chain recombines TRBV7-2 with TRBJ2-5; a possible D gene is TRBD2 (5 bases). Germline V CDR1 and CDR2: SGHTA, FQGNSA. The CDR3 sequence is 14 residues long. V lost 5 bases and J lost 5, with 15 bases in between.